This is a list of T cell receptor beta chains from one sample in a study of radiation and T cells in renal cell carcinoma. TCRdb's table, derived via immunoSEQ multiplex PCR, lists solely in-frame clones and lacks some. This table holds 150,000 or so clones, about 85% found once. The sample here was blood, taken from a patient whose treatment included radiotherapy and nephrectomy. These TCRs come from a woman aged 45-65 years with renal cell carcinoma. Both conserved end residues are part of each CDR3. The order of the fields is J gene, clone size, V gene, D gene, CDR3 protein, CDR3 DNA. D genes are given only for firm matches. Where a row states a size, it is once, few, many or the class of an expanded clone; other rows omit it.

j_gene: TRBJ1-5; abundance: .; v_gene: TRBV12-5; d_gene: TRBD1; CDR3aa: CASGSTSSYRGENQPQHF; CDR3nt: TGTGCTAGTGGTTCTACGTCGTCGTACAGGGGGGAAAATCAGCCCCAGCATTTT
j_gene: TRBJ1-2; abundance: once; v_gene: TRBV7-2; d_gene: .; CDR3aa: CASSLWGSGYTF; CDR3nt: TGTGCCAGCAGCTTATGGGGCTCGGGCTACACCTTC
j_gene: TRBJ2-1; abundance: .; v_gene: TRBV13; d_gene: TRBD2; CDR3aa: CASSLGTSGDNEQFF; CDR3nt: TGTGCCAGCAGCTTAGGGACTAGCGGGGACAATGAGCAGTTCTTC
j_gene: TRBJ1-4; abundance: .; v_gene: TRBV11-3; d_gene: .; CDR3aa: CASSLQPGVNEKLFF; CDR3nt: TGTGCCAGCAGCTTACAGCCGGGGGTGAATGAAAAACTGTTTTTT
j_gene: TRBJ1-2; abundance: .; v_gene: TRBV7-9; d_gene: .; CDR3aa: CASSLTRPGATNYGYTF; CDR3nt: TGTGCCAGCAGCCTTACACGTCCAGGGGCGACTAACTATGGCTACACCTTC
j_gene: TRBJ1-1; abundance: .; v_gene: TRBV18; d_gene: TRBD1; CDR3aa: CASSPHGTGEAEAFF; CDR3nt: TGTGCCAGCTCACCGCATGGGACAGGTGAGGCTGAAGCTTTCTTT
j_gene: TRBJ1-1; abundance: once; v_gene: TRBV6-5; d_gene: TRBD1; CDR3aa: CASSTLDRGNTEAFF; CDR3nt: TGTGCCAGCAGTACCCTGGACAGGGGGAACACTGAAGCTTTCTTT
j_gene: TRBJ2-5; abundance: .; v_gene: TRBV5-4; d_gene: .; CDR3aa: CASSLALGQETQYF; CDR3nt: TGTGCCAGCAGCTTGGCTTTGGGGCAAGAGACCCAGTACTTC
j_gene: TRBJ1-1; abundance: .; v_gene: TRBV7-3; d_gene: .; CDR3aa: CASSSQGYGLAFF; CDR3nt: TGTGCCAGCAGCTCCCAGGGATATGGATTAGCTTTCTTT
j_gene: TRBJ1-6; abundance: .; v_gene: TRBV2; d_gene: TRBD1; CDR3aa: CASQTQTGVNSPLHF; CDR3nt: TGTGCCAGCCAGACACAAACAGGGGTGAATTCACCCCTCCACTTT
j_gene: TRBJ2-1; abundance: .; v_gene: TRBV7-9; d_gene: .; CDR3aa: CASSSRIISQGKQFF; CDR3nt: TGTGCCAGCAGCTCGCGGATCATATCACAGGGAAAGCAGTTCTTC
j_gene: TRBJ2-2; abundance: .; v_gene: TRBV7-2; d_gene: .; CDR3aa: CASSLDGQINGELFF; CDR3nt: TGTGCCAGCAGCTTAGATGGACAGATCAACGGGGAGCTGTTTTTT
j_gene: TRBJ2-3; abundance: once; v_gene: TRBV5-1; d_gene: .; CDR3aa: CASSLATGLTTDTQYF; CDR3nt: TGCGCCAGCAGCTTGGCCACGGGACTTACAACAGATACGCAGTATTTT
j_gene: TRBJ1-1; abundance: few; v_gene: TRBV19; d_gene: .; CDR3aa: CASIPEVINTEAFF; CDR3nt: TGTGCCAGTATCCCCGAAGTGATCAACACTGAAGCTTTCTTT
j_gene: TRBJ1-2; abundance: .; v_gene: TRBV18; d_gene: TRBD1; CDR3aa: CASSPRDSDGYTF; CDR3nt: TGTGCCAGCTCACCAAGGGACAGTGACGGCTACACCTTC
j_gene: TRBJ2-2; abundance: .; v_gene: TRBV5-4; d_gene: .; CDR3aa: CASSLGGSGELFF; CDR3nt: TGTGCCAGCAGCTTGGGAGGGTCCGGGGAGCTGTTTTTT
j_gene: TRBJ1-1; abundance: .; v_gene: TRBV15; d_gene: .; CDR3aa: CATSRDGGAEAFF; CDR3nt: TGTGCCACCAGCAGGGACGGCGGCGCTGAAGCTTTCTTT
j_gene: TRBJ2-3; abundance: once; v_gene: TRBV10-2; d_gene: .; CDR3aa: CASSETDPSTDTQYF; CDR3nt: TGCGCCAGCAGTGAGACAGATCCTAGCACAGATACGCAGTATTTT
j_gene: TRBJ1-4; abundance: .; v_gene: TRBV2; d_gene: TRBD1; CDR3aa: CASLDRVANEKLFF; CDR3nt: TGTGCCAGCCTAGACAGGGTGGCTAATGAAAAACTGTTTTTT
j_gene: TRBJ2-7; abundance: .; v_gene: TRBV25-1; d_gene: TRBD1; CDR3aa: CASRGGGQGAVEQYF; CDR3nt: TGTGCCAGCAGGGGGGGCGGACAGGGGGCGGTCGAGCAGTACTTC
j_gene: TRBJ1-1; abundance: .; v_gene: TRBV2; d_gene: TRBD1; CDR3aa: CASGTGGGAFF; CDR3nt: TGTGCCAGCGGGACAGGTGGCGGGGCTTTCTTT
j_gene: TRBJ1-1; abundance: few; v_gene: TRBV29-1; d_gene: .; CDR3aa: CSALKQGNTEAFF; CDR3nt: TGCAGCGCCCTTAAACAGGGGAACACTGAAGCTTTCTTT
j_gene: TRBJ1-2; abundance: .; v_gene: TRBV6-6; d_gene: .; CDR3aa: CASSLEGEGDGYTF; CDR3nt: TGTGCCAGCAGTTTAGAGGGGGAAGGGGATGGCTACACCTTC
j_gene: TRBJ2-5; abundance: .; v_gene: TRBV11-2; d_gene: .; CDR3aa: CASREAGRQETQYF; CDR3nt: TGTGCCAGCAGGGAAGCGGGCCGCCAAGAGACCCAGTACTTC
j_gene: TRBJ2-6; abundance: few; v_gene: TRBV5-4; d_gene: .; CDR3aa: CASSFRVGPSGANVLTF; CDR3nt: TGTGCCAGCAGCTTTAGGGTAGGACCCTCTGGGGCCAACGTCCTGACTTTC
j_gene: TRBJ1-3; abundance: .; v_gene: TRBV19; d_gene: .; CDR3aa: CASSGQSGNTIYF; CDR3nt: TGTGCCAGTTCAGGACAGAGTGGAAACACCATATATTTT
j_gene: TRBJ1-2; abundance: .; v_gene: TRBV19; d_gene: .; CDR3aa: CASSPREGIRDYGYTF; CDR3nt: TGTGCCAGTAGTCCCCGTGAGGGGATTCGGGACTATGGCTACACCTTC
j_gene: TRBJ2-3; abundance: .; v_gene: TRBV7-7; d_gene: .; CDR3aa: CASSLVAGVDTQYF; CDR3nt: TGTGCTAGCAGCTTAGTGGCAGGGGTCGATACGCAGTATTTT
j_gene: TRBJ1-1; abundance: once; v_gene: TRBV6-6; d_gene: TRBD1; CDR3aa: CASRDRDRGLGTEAFF; CDR3nt: TGTGCCAGCAGAGACCGGGACAGGGGACTCGGCACTGAAGCTTTCTTT